These T cell receptor beta chains were read from a single sample in a study of TIL therapy for anti-PD-1-resistant metastatic lung cancer. Libraries were prepared by immunoSEQ multiplex PCR; TCRdb keeps only in-frame clonotypes and omits some of them. In the table there are under 100,000 clones, less than 70% of which are singletons. This specimen consisted of tumor tissue, obtained at baseline. These receptors came from a person aged 25-79 years with non-small cell lung cancer. Both conserved end residues are part of each CDR3. Fields, in order: CDR3 protein, CDR3 DNA, V gene, clone size, J gene, D gene. D genes are given only for firm matches. Clone size appears in some rows only: once, few, many, or a class for an expanded clone.

CDR3: CASSESGSNQPQHF
DNA: TGCGCCAGCAGTGAGTCTGGAAGCAATCAGCCCCAGCATTTT
V: TRBV10-2
size: NA
J: TRBJ1-5
D: NA

CDR3: CASSITGTSRGTQYF
DNA: TGTGCCAGCAGCATCACCGGGACTAGCCGAGGGACCCAGTACTTC
V: TRBV5-4
size: NA
J: TRBJ2-5
D: TRBD2

CDR3: CASGRVTDTQYF
DNA: TGTGCCAGCGGAAGGGTTACAGATACGCAGTATTTT
V: TRBV18
size: NA
J: TRBJ2-3
D: NA

CDR3: CASSFDSGGDTQYF
DNA: TGTGCCAGCAGCTTCGATTCGGGGGGGGATACGCAGTATTTT
V: TRBV12-1
size: NA
J: TRBJ2-3
D: NA

CDR3: CASSQETRAGTLSPLHF
DNA: TGCGCCAGCAGCCAAGAAACGCGGGCAGGGACCCTCTCACCCCTCCACTTT
V: TRBV4-3
size: few
J: TRBJ1-6
D: NA

CDR3: CASSQIAGGPIYNEQFF
DNA: TGTGCCAGCAGCCAAATAGCGGGAGGGCCGATATACAATGAGCAGTTCTTC
V: TRBV3-1/TRBV3-2
size: NA
J: TRBJ2-1
D: TRBD2

CDR3: CASSLDGDSPLHF
DNA: TGTGCCAGCAGCTTAGATGGGGATTCACCCCTCCACTTT
V: TRBV7-3
size: NA
J: TRBJ1-6
D: NA

CDR3: CSVVEWTYNEQFF
DNA: TGCAGCGTTGTAGAGTGGACCTACAATGAGCAGTTCTTC
V: TRBV29-1
size: NA
J: TRBJ2-1
D: NA

CDR3: CASSWDYQALEQYF
DNA: TGTGCCAGCAGTTGGGACTACCAGGCCCTCGAGCAGTACTTC
V: TRBV6-2/TRBV6-3
size: NA
J: TRBJ2-7
D: TRBD2

CDR3: CASSVAAGGSYGYTF
DNA: TGTGCCAGCAGCGTAGCGGCAGGGGGTAGCTATGGCTACACCTTC
V: TRBV9
size: NA
J: TRBJ1-2
D: TRBD1

CDR3: CTSSQERWRVGDFTDTQYF
DNA: TGCACCAGCAGCCAAGAAAGATGGAGGGTTGGCGATTTCACAGATACGCAGTATTTT
V: TRBV1
size: NA
J: TRBJ2-3
D: NA

CDR3: CASSFRETFEQFF
DNA: TGTGCCAGCAGCTTTCGGGAGACCTTTGAGCAGTTCTTC
V: TRBV11-3
size: many
J: TRBJ2-1
D: NA

CDR3: CASSVSASTNEKLFF
DNA: TGTGCCAGCAGTGTATCCGCCTCAACTAATGAAAAACTGTTTTTT
V: TRBV28
size: NA
J: TRBJ1-4
D: NA

CDR3: CASTLQGADNEQFF
DNA: TGCGCCAGCACCTTGCAGGGGGCTGACAATGAGCAGTTCTTC
V: TRBV5-1
size: NA
J: TRBJ2-1
D: TRBD1

CDR3: CASSLQPSGEQFF
DNA: TGTGCCAGCAGTTTACAGCCGTCTGGGGAGCAGTTCTTC
V: TRBV28
size: NA
J: TRBJ2-1
D: NA

CDR3: CASRPPTGVNYGYTF
DNA: TGTGCCAGCAGGCCACCGACAGGGGTTAACTATGGCTACACCTTC
V: TRBV6-5
size: NA
J: TRBJ1-2
D: TRBD1

CDR3: CATSDSWGLPWNGANVLTF
DNA: TGTGCCACCAGTGATAGCTGGGGGCTGCCCTGGAATGGGGCCAACGTCCTGACTTTC
V: TRBV24-1
size: NA
J: TRBJ2-6
D: NA

CDR3: CATSDPDREEEQYF
DNA: TGTGCCACCAGTGACCCAGACAGGGAGGAGGAGCAGTACTTC
V: TRBV24-1
size: few
J: TRBJ2-7
D: NA

CDR3: CASSPERSQGEEKLFF
DNA: TGTGCCAGCAGCCCCGAACGGTCACAGGGAGAAGAAAAACTGTTTTTT
V: TRBV3-1/TRBV3-2
size: NA
J: TRBJ1-4
D: NA

CDR3: CASSTFGGAQFF
DNA: TGTGCCAGCAGCACCTTTGGGGGGGCCCAGTTCTTC
V: TRBV9
size: NA
J: TRBJ2-1
D: NA

CDR3: CASSQEGLANTIYF
DNA: TGCGCCAGCAGCCAGGAGGGGTTGGCAAACACCATATATTTT
V: TRBV4-1
size: NA
J: TRBJ1-3
D: NA

CDR3: CASSLGVTGTSVEQFF
DNA: TGTGCCAGCAGCTTAGGGGTGACCGGGACTAGTGTCGAGCAGTTCTTC
V: TRBV11-2
size: NA
J: TRBJ2-1
D: TRBD2